This T cell receptor beta chain was found in a study of T cell responses to AZD1222 COVID-19 vaccine (dated by TCRdb to 2020 to 2023). For the study in its entirety: AZD1222 recipients whose second dose came at about 4 weeks and those whose second dose came at about 12 weeks were combined into one group, since spike-specific TCR depth and breadth did not differ between the two schedules. A total of 230 to 250 trial participants underwent TCR sequencing, of whom 207 received two doses of AZD1222 and about 25 received two doses of the MenACWY control vaccine. Trial participants were enrolled by age into subgroups of 18-55, 56-69 and 70-plus years, and around 150, 28 and 57 TCR-sequenced participants, respectively, were included in these subgroups. The full study reports these points: A significant rise in spike-specific TCR breadth and depth was observed after two AZD1222 doses relative to day 0 and relative to MenACWY recipients. The 56-69-year group was small, and its depth increase did not reach significance, likely because of low power. Participants were mostly white British, with more females than males. The authors suggested clonal diversity may have been underestimated. No day 14 peak-response samples were available, so repertoires were characterized only after the peak T cell response. The whole spike protein was spanned by vaccine-associated CD4 TCRs, and dominant responses were seen in regions 160-218 and 743-854. Nearly half of unique spike-specific TCRs reportedly recognized epitopes outside regions mutated in the B.1.351 and B.1.1.7 variants. Conclusions about previously exposed vaccinees are limited because only a handful of AZD1222 recipients were SARS-CoV-2 seropositive at baseline.

Concerning this clone: It lacks a known antigen. Base qualities are not provided; no much larger clone lies one nucleotide away.

The CDR3 regions of human TCRbeta chains were analyzed by immunosequencing. In the authors' own workflow: Repertoire TCRs were checked for matches against a reference library of SARS-CoV-2-specific TCRs that had been generated using the MIRA antigen-specificity platform. Breadth was defined as the fraction of unique TCRs that were SARS-CoV-2-associated. Depth was defined as the fraction of total T cells that were SARS-CoV-2-associated. Each spike-specific TCR was assigned to its reactive spike region and to a CD4 or CD8 class using the MIRA data. Log10-transformed breadth and depth values were compared by one-way ANOVA with Sidak's multiple comparisons tests. TCRdb took this table from immuneACCESS and kept in-frame rearrangements with V and J called. Such tables lack part of the clones; where checked against another copy, unresolved V genes explain under half of the gap, and the rest is unexplained. V and J calls and clone size follow that table, whereas D and trimming were derived from the DNA. This sample comprises 150,000 to 200,000 clones, roughly 92% of them detected only once. Over 1.5% of the sample is taken by the ten largest.

The time point label, as the study defines it: baseline before first vaccination. The vaccinee samples were drawn from two UK trials, COV001 and COV002, one of which was a single-blind randomized controlled phase 2/3 trial testing AZD1222 (ChAdOx1 nCoV-19) in healthy adults. Trial participant PBMC samples were collected at day 0 and day 28 after the second dose for TCRbeta chain sequencing. The germline V gene sets CDR1 to SGHTA and CDR2 to FQGTGA. Its CDR3 holds 15 amino acids, cysteine through phenylalanine. The CDR3 DNA has 45 bases and is translated from base 1. Cut back by 4 bases and 1 base, the V and J ends lie 13 bases apart.

The sample consisted of peripheral blood, taken on day 0 of AZD1222 vaccination. The chain uses TRBV7-3 and TRBJ1-1; the D gene is possibly TRBD1, with 6 bases matching. The clonotype was recovered from an adult in good health. The base sequence is TGTGCCAGCAGCTCCACTACAGGGAGGAACACTGAAGCTTTCTTT. Translated, this gives CASSSTTGRNTEAFF.